This T cell receptor beta chain emerged from a study of memory CD4+ T cells and cytomegalovirus serostatus. Study summary: Donors were healthy Belgian adults, 10 or so CMV seropositive and fewer than 30 seronegative.

Trimming stripped 8 bases from V and 8 bases from J, with 12 bases between. This CDR3 is 11 amino acids long. Germline V gives CDR1 MNHEY, CDR2 SMNVEV (reference sequence). Original data processing: Out-of-frame sequences were removed, leaving 2,204,828 distinct TCRbeta sequences. Sequencing was performed with immunoSEQ multiplex PCR; in TCRdb, only in-frame clones are kept and a portion is missing. D and trimming come from the DNA, and the V and J calls and clone size come from that table. This sample has tens of thousands of clones, with approximately 78% found just once. The sort gate was single viable CD3+CD4+CD8-CD45RO+ cells for memory CD4+ T cells. CMV serostatus came from serum IgG against pp150, pp28, p38, p52.

This sequence originates from an adult in good health and CMV-seronegative. This sequence joins TRBV27 and TRBJ1-2; weak D call: TRBD1 (5 bases). Sequenced input: memory CD4+ T cells from blood. In nucleotides, the CDR3 is TGTGCCAGCTCCCGAGGGGTGGGCTACACCTTC. This gives the protein CASSRGVGYTF.